The 8 T cell receptor beta chains reported below all come from one sample, sequenced in a study of T cells in localized non-small cell lung cancer. TCRdb keeps only in-frame clones here, not all; method: immunoSEQ multiplex PCR. The sample includes 75,000 to 95,000 clones, less than 85% of them seen just once. Sample: PBMCs, taken before any cancer treatment. Receptor source: a man aged 35 to 70 with stage II squamous cell lung carcinoma.

The J gene is TRBJ2-3, the V gene TRBV2, with D hard to call. Germline V CDR1 and CDR2: SNHLY, FYNNEI. The CDR3 consists of 12 residues. Deletions cut 6 bases from V and 7 bases from J, with 11 bases between. CDR3 coding DNA: TGTGCCAGCAGAACACTATCTAATACGCAGTATTTT. Its protein is CASRTLSNTQYF.

The chain couples TRBV30 to TRBJ2-1, with no clear D. CDR1 GTSNPN and CDR2 SVGIG come from the germline V gene (reference sequence). CDR3 size: 11 residues. V gave up 8 bases and J gave up 0 bases, with 5 bases separating them. As DNA, the CDR3 is TGTGCCCTCCACTCCTACAATGAGCAGTTCTTC. Amino acids: CALHSYNEQFF.

This clone was seen a few times. This rearrangement joins TRBV5-1 to TRBJ1-2; D not certain. CDR1 and CDR2 (germline): SGHRS, YFSETQ. V was cut by 4 bases and J by 2 bases, with 12 bases left in between. The CDR3 has 14 amino acids. In nucleotides, the CDR3 is TGCGCCAGCAGCCCAGCTACAGTGAACTATGGCTACACCTTC. Its protein product is CASSPATVNYGYTF.

This clone was detected once. The J gene is TRBJ2-7, the V gene TRBV5-6; possible D gene TRBD1, 5 bases. Germline V gene data show CDR1 as SGHDT and CDR2 as YYEEEE. Trimming stripped 4 bases from V and 0 bases from J, with 11 bases between. CDR3 length: 14 amino acids. The CDR3 region has the DNA TGTGCCAGCAGCCCGTCGACAGACTCCTACGAGCAGTACTTC. Its translation: CASSPSTDSYEQYF. Together with reference TRBV5-6 and TRBJ2-7, the CDR3 gives the full variable domain: DAGVTQSPTHLIKTRGQQVTLRCSPKSGHDTVSWYQQALGQGPQFIFQYYEEEERQRGNFPDRFSGHQFPNYSSELNVNALLLGDSALYLCASSPSTDSYEQYFGPGTRLTVT.

The chain couples TRBV7-8 to TRBJ2-5; either TRBD1 or TRBD2 may supply D (5 bases each). The V and J ends lost 2 bases and 2 bases respectively, with 12 bases between them. The length of the CDR3 is 15 residues. CDR1 and CDR2 (germline): SGHVS, FQNEAQ. CDR3 coding DNA: TGTGCCAGCAGCTTAAAGGGGACCCTACAAGAGACCCAGTACTTC. Its protein is CASSLKGTLQETQYF.

The rearrangement joins TRBV19 to TRBJ1-1; D gene unclear. Germline assignment: CDR1 LNHDA and CDR2 SQIVND (reference sequence). This CDR3 has 13 residues. Trimming removed 7 bases from V and 1 base from J, with 10 bases in between. In nucleotides, the CDR3 is TGTGCCAGTACCGACGACCCGAACACTGAAGCTTTCTTT. Its translation is CASTDDPNTEAFF. Complete variable domain (other parts from reference TRBV19 and TRBJ1-1): DGGITQSPKYLFRKEGQNVTLSCEQNLNHDAMYWYRQDPGQGLRLIYYSQIVNDFQKGDIAEGYSVSREKKESFPLTVTSAQKNPTAFYLCASTDDPNTEAFFGQGTRLTVV.

The J gene is TRBJ2-1, the V gene TRBV15; TRBD1 matches 11 bases. The V segment lost 4 bases and the J segment 6 bases; nucleotides outside the gene matches: 8. The germline V gene has CDR1 LNHNV and CDR2 YYDKDF (reference sequence). CDR3 size: 16 residues. CDR3 bases: TGTGCCACCAGCACCCGGGACAGGGGGTCACCCAATGAGCAGTTCTTC. This sequence encodes CATSTRDRGSPNEQFF.

This clone was observed a single time. The rearrangement joins TRBV19 to TRBJ2-1, with D maybe TRBD1 (6 bases). V was shortened by 3 bases and J by 5 bases, with 14 bases between the two germline ends. This CDR3 is built from 15 residues. CDR1 and CDR2 from the germline V gene are LNHDA and SQIVND (reference sequence). As DNA, the CDR3 is TGTGCCAGTAGTATTGGGGCAGGGGAACACAATGAGCAGTTCTTC. Protein: CASSIGAGEHNEQFF.